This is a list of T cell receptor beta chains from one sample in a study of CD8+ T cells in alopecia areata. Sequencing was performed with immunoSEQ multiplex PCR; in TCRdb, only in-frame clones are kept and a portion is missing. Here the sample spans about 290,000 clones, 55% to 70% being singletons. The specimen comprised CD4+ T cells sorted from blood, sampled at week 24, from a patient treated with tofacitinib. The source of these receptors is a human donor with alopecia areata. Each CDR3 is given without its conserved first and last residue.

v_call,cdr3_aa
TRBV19,ASSIIGLAKNIQY
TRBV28,ASSRELSEQY
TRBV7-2,ASSLDGQGLSYEQY
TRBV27,ASSTGSDSGNTIY
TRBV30,AWTPLGGNQETQY
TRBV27,ASSLGLASLYEQY
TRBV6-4,ASRPVGGGRI
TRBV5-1,ASSLPPGIEAF
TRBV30,AWSVVAGGPETQY
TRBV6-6,ASKGVGTDTQY
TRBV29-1,SPTGEGETQY
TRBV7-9,ASIPNTGELF
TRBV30,AWSGHGGNQPQH
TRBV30,AWNKGGAGQPQH
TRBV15,ATSRGGITGSGTFL
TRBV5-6,ASSLLGQGSGYTDTQY
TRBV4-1,ASSRGFPGPEETQY
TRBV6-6,ASFIGTEAF
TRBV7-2,ASSTRTSGGRRTDTQY
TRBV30,AWSRSQETQY
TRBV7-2,AESGANVLT
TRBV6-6,ASSFNIQGNTEAF
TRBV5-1,ASSLAGAATFSYNEQF
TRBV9,ASSVALAGRTDTQY
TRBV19,ASSAGAGVRQETQY
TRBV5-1,ASSPGTGVEQF
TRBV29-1,SAGGQGNQPQH
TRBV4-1,ASRSSGGADTQY
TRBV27,ASSLFGPKNTEAF
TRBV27,ASSSSLIFPGGQY
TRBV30,AWESGQGTEAF
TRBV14,ASSVGGLDTGELF
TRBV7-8,ASSLAGLGQY
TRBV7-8,ASSWTGRAWEAF
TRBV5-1,ASSFPGLEKLF
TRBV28,ASSLTGGMETQY
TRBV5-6,ASSLFRGHEQY
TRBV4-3,ASSSLTGMSTEAF
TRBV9,ASSTLYNEQF
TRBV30,AWSVMGISNQPQH
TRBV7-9,ASSYRDRLNSPLH
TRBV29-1,SGGQGGKETQY